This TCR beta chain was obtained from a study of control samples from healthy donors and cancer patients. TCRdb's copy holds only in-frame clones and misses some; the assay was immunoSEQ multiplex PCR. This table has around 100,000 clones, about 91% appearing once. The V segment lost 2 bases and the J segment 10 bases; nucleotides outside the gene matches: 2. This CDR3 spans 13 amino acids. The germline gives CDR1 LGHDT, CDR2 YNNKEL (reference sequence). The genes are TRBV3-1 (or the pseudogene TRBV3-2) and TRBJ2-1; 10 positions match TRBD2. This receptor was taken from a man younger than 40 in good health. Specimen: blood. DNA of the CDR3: TGTGCCAGCAGCCAATTTAGCGGGAGGGAGCAGTTCTTC. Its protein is CASSQFSGREQFF.